The subject of this entry is one T cell receptor beta chain. TCRdb called the 5' RACE reads again in MiXCR, with one record for every CDR3 protein. This table has about 40,000 distinct CDR3 sequences, over 4% appearing once. This sample was taken from a study of early T cells in non-severe SARS-CoV-2 infection. Study details: With bulk RNA from unsorted whole blood as input, sequencing yielded unpaired chains.

CDR1 is MDHEN and CDR2 is SYDVKM in the germline V gene. This CDR3 contains 11 residues. V was trimmed by 8 bases and J by 7 bases, leaving 11 bases between them. The sequenced sample was whole blood. The receptor's source is an adult who was a healthcare worker with PCR-confirmed SARS-CoV-2 infection or an uninfected control (not recorded which). V gene TRBV28 combines with J gene TRBJ1-1; D unclear. The CDR3 spells CASHVGHEAFF. The CDR3 DNA sequence: TGTGCCAGCCATGTAGGCCATGAAGCTTTCTTT.